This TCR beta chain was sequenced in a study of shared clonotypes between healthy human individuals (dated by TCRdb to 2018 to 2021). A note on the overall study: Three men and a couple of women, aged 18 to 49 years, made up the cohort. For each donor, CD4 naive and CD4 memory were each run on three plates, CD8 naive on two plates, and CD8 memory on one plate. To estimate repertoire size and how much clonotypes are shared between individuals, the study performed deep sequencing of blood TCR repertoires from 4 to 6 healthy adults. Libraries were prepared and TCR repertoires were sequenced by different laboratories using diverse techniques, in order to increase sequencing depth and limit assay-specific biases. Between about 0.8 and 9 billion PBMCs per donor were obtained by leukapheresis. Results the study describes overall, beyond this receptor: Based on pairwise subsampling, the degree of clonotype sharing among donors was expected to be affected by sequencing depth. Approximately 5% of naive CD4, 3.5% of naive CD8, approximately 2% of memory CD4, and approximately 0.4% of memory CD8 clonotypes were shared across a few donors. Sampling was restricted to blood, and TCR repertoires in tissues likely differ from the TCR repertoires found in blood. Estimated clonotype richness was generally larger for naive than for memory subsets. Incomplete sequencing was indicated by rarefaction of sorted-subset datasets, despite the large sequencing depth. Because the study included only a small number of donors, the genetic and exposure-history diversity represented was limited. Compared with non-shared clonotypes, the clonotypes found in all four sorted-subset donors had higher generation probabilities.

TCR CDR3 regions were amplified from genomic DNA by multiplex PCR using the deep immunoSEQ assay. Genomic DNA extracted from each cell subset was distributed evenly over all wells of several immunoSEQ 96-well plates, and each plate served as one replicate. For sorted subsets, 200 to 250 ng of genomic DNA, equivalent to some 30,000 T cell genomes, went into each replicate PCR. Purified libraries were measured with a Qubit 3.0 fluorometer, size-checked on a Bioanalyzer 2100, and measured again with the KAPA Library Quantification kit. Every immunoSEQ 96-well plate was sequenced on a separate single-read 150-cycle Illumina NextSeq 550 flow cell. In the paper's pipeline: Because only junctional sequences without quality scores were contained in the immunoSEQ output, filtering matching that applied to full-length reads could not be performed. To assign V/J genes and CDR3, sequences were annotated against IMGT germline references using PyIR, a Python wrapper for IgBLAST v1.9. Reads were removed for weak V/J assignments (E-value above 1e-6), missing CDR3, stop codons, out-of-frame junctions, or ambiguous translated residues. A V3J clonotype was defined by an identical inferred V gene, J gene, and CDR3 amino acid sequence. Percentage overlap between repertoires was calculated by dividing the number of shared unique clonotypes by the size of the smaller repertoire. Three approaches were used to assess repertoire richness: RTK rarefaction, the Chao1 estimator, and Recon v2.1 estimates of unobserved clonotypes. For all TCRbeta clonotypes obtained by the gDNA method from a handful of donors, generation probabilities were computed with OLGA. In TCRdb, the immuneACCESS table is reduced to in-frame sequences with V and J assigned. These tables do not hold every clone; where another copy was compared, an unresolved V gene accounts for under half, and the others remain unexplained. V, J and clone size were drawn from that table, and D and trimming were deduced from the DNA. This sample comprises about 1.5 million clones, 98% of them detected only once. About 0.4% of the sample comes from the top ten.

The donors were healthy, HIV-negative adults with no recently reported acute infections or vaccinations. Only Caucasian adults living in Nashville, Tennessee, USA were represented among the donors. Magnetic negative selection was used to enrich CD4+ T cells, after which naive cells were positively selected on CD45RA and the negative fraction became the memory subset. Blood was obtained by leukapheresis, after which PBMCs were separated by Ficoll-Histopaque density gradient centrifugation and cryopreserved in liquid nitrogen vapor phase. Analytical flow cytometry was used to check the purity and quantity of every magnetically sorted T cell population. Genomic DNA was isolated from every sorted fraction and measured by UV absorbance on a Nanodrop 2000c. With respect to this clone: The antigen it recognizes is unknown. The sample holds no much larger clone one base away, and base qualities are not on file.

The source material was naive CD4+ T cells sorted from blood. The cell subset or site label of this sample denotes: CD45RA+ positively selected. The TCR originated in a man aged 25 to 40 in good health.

The CDR3 in this case is CASSETGGLPAFF. The sequence in DNA is TGTGCCAGCAGTGAGACAGGAGGGCTGCCAGCTTTCTTT. This receptor chain uses TRBV25-1 and TRBJ1-1; D gene: possibly TRBD1, on 6 matching bases. The CDR3 covers 13 residues, taking in both the cysteine and the phenylalanine. Only CDR3 DNA is held: 39 bases, read in frame from base 1. The junction shows trimming of 3 bases on V and 10 bases on J, plus 15 bases between the germline ends. As encoded in the germline V gene, CDR1 is MGHDK while CDR2 is SYGVNS.